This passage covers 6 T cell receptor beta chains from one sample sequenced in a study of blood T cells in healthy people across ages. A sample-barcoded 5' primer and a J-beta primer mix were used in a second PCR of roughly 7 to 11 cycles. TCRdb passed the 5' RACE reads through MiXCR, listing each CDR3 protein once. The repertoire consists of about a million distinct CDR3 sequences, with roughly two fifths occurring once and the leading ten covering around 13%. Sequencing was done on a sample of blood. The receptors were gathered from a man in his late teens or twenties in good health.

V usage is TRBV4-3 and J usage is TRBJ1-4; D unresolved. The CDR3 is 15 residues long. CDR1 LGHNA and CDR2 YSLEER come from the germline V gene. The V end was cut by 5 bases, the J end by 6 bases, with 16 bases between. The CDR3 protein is CASSDRRGADEKLFF. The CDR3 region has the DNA TGCGCCAGCAGCGACCGGCGGGGAGCGGATGAAAAACTGTTTTTT.

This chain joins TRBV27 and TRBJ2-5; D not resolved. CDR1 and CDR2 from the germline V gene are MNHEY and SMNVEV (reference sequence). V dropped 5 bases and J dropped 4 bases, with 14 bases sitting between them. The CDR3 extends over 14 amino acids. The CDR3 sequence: CASSTSGIRETQYF. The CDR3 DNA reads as TGTGCCAGCAGTACTTCAGGTATCCGAGAGACCCAGTACTTC.

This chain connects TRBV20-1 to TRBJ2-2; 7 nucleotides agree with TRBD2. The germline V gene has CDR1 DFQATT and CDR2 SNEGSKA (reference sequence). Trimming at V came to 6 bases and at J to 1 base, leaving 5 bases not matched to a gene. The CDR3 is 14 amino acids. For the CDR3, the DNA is TGCAGTGCCCCTCTAGCGGAGAACACCGGGGAGCTGTTTTTT. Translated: CSAPLAENTGELFF.

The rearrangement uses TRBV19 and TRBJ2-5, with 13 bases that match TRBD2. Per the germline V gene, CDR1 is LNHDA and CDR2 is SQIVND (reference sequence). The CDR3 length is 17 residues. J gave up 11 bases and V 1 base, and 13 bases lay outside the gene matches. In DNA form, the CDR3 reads TGTGCCAGTAGTATAGGGGGGACTAGCGGGGCCTACAATGAGCAGTACTTC. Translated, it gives CASSIGGTSGAYNEQYF.

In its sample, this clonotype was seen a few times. The CDR3 sequence: CASIQVTGGAEAFF. DNA for the CDR3: TGTGCCAGCATCCAGGTAACGGGGGGAGCTGAAGCTTTCTTT. The gene calls are TRBV6-5 and TRBJ1-1, with TRBD1 as a possible D gene (5 bases). V lost 7 bases and J 6 bases, leaving 18 bases between the germline ends. Germline V gene lookup returns CDR1 MNHEY and CDR2 SVGAGI. The CDR3 contains 14 residues.

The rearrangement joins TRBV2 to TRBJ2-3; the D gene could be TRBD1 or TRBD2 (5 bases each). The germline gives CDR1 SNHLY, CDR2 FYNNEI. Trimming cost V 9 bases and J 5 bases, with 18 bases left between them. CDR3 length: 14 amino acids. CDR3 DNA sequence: TGTGCCAGTCGACAATCCCTGGGGGTAGATACGCAGTATTTT. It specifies CASRQSLGVDTQYF.